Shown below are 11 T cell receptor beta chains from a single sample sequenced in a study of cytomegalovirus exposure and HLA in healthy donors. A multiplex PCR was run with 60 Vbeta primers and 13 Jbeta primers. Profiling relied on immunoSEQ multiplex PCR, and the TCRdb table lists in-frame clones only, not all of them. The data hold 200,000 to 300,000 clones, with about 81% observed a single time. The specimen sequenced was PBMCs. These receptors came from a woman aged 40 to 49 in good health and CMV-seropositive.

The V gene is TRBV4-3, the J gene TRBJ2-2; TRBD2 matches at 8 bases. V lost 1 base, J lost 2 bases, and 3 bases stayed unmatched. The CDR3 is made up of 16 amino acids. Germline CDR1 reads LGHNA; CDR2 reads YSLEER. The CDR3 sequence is CASSQVLAVNTGELFF. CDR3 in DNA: TGCGCCAGCAGCCAAGTACTAGCGGTTAACACCGGGGAGCTGTTTTTT.

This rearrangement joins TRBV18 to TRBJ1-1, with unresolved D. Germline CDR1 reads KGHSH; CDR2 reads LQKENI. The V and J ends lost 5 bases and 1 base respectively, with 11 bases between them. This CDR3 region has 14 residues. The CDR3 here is CASSGELSNTEAFF. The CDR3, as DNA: TGTGCCAGCTCAGGGGAGCTTTCGAACACTGAAGCTTTCTTT.

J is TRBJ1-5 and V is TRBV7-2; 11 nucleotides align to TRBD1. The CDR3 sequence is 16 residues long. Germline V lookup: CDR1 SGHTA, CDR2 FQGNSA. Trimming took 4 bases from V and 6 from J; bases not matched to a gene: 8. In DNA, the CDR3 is TGTGCCAGCAGCTCCCAAACCGGGACAGGGGGTCAGCCCCAGCATTTT. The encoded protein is CASSSQTGTGGQPQHF.

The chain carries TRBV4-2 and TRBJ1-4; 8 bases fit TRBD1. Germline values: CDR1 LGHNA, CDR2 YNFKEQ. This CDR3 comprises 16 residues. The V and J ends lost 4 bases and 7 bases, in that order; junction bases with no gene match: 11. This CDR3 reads CASSPDGTGATEKLFF. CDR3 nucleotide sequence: TGTGCCAGCAGCCCCGACGGGACAGGCGCAACTGAAAAACTGTTTTTT.

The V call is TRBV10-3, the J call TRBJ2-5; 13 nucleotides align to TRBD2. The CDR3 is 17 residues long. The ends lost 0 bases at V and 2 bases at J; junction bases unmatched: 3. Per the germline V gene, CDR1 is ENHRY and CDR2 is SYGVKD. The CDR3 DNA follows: TGTGCCATCAGTGAGTCCAGACTAGCGGGAGGACAAGAGACCCAGTACTTC. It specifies CAISESRLAGGQETQYF.

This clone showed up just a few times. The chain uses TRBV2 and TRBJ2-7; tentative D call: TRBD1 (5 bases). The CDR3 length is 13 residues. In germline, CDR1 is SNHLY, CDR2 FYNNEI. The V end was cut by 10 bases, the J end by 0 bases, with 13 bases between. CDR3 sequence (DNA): TGTGCCATCAACAGGAAGGACTCCTACGAGCAGTACTTC. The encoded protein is CAINRKDSYEQYF.

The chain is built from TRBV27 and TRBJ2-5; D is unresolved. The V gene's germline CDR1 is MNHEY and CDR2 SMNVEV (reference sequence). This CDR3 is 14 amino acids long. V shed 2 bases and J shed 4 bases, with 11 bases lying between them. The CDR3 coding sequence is TGTGCCAGCAGTTTAAATTGGCAAGTAGAGACCCAGTACTTC. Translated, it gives CASSLNWQVETQYF.

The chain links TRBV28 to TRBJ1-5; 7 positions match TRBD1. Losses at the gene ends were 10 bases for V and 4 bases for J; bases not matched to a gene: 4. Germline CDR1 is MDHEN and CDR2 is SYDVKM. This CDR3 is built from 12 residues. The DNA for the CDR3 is TGTGCCATCAAACAGGGGAATCAGCCCCAGCATTTT. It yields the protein CAIKQGNQPQHF.

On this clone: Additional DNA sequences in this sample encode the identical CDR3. The CDR3 bases are TGTGCCAGCAGCGTAGGTAGCTCCTACGAGCAGTACTTC. It encodes CASSVGSSYEQYF. This chain uses TRBV9 with TRBJ2-7; D is unclear. V was pared by 0 bases and J by 0 bases, with 4 bases between. This CDR3 is built from 13 residues. Germline V gene lookup returns CDR1 SGDLS and CDR2 YYNGEE. Combining the CDR3 with reference TRBV9 and TRBJ2-7 gives the whole variable domain DSGVTQTPKHLITATGQRVTLRCSPRSGDLSVYWYQQSLDQGLQFLIQYYNGEERAKGNILERFSAQQFPDLHSELNLSSLELGDSALYFCASSVGSSYEQYFGPGTRLTVT.

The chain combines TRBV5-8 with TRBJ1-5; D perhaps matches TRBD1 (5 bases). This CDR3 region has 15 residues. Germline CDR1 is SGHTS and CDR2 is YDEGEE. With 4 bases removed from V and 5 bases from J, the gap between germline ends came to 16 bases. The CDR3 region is CASSPRLGAYQPQHF. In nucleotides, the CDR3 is TGTGCCAGCAGCCCCAGACTTGGGGCTTATCAGCCCCAGCATTTT.

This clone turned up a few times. DNA for the CDR3: TGTGCCAGAAGCGTTTGGAGCGGGAGGAGCACAGATACGCAGTATTTT. The encoded protein is CARSVWSGRSTDTQYF. The genes are TRBV5-3 and TRBJ2-3; TRBD2 aligns across 9 bases. TRBV5-3 falls under the ORF class, with uncertain function. The CDR3 is 16 amino acids. The V gene end was trimmed by 4 bases and the J gene end by 0 bases; junction bases not matched to a gene: 6.